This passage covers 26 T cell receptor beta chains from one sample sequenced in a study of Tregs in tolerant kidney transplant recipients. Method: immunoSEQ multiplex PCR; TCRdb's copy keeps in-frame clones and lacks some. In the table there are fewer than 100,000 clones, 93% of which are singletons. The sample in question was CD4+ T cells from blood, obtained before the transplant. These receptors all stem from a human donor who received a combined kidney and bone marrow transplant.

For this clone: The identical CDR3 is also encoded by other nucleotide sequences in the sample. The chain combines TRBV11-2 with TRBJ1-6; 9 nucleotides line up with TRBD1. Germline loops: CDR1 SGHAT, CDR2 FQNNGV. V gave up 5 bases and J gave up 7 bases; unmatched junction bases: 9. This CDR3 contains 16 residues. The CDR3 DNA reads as TGTGCCAGCAGCACCCGGGACAGGGCGTTCAATTCACCCCTCCACTTT. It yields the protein CASSTRDRAFNSPLHF.

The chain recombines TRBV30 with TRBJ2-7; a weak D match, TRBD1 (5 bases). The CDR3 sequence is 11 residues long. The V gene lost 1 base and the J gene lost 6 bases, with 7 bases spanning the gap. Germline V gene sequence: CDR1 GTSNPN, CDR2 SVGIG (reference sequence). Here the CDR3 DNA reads TGTGCCTGGAGTGCAGGGTTCGAGCAGTACTTC. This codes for CAWSAGFEQYF.

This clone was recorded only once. CDR3 DNA: TGTGCCAGCAGGGACAGGGATTTGTATGAGCAGTTCTTC. Amino acids: CASRDRDLYEQFF. The chain is built from TRBV6-5 and TRBJ2-1; 8 nucleotides align to TRBD1. Germline CDR1 is MNHEY and CDR2 is SVGAGI. The length of the CDR3 is 13 residues. With 6 bases clipped from V and 8 bases from J, the junction kept 6 bases outside the gene matches.

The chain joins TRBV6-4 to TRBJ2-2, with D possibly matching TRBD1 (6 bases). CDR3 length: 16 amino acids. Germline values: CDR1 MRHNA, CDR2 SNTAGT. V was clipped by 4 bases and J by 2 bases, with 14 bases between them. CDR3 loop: CASSGFRTANTGELFF. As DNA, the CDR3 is TGTGCCAGCAGTGGTTTTAGGACAGCCAACACCGGGGAGCTGTTTTTT.

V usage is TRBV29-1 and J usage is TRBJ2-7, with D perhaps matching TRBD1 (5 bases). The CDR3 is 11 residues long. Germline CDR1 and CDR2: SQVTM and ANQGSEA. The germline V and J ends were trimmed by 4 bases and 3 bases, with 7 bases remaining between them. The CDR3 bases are TGCAGCGTTGGGACAATCTACGAGCAGTACTTC. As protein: CSVGTIYEQYF.

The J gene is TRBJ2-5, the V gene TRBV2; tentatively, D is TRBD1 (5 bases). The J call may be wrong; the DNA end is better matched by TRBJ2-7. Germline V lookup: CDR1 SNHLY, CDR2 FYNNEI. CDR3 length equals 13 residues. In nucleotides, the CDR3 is TGTGCCAGCAGTGATGGGGCCTCCTACGAGCAGTACTTC. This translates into CASSDGASYEQYF.

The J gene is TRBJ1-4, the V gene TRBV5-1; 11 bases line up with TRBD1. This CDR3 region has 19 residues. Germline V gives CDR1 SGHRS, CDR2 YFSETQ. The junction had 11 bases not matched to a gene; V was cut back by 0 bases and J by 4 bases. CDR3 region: CASSLVWTGGELGNEKLFF. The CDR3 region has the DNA TGCGCCAGCAGCTTGGTTTGGACAGGGGGCGAACTGGGTAATGAAAAACTGTTTTTT.

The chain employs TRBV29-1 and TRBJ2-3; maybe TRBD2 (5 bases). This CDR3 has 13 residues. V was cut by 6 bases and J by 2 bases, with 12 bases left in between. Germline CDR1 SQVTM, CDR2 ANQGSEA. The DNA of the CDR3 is TGCAGCGTCGGACTCGTAGTCACAGATACGCAGTATTTT. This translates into CSVGLVVTDTQYF.

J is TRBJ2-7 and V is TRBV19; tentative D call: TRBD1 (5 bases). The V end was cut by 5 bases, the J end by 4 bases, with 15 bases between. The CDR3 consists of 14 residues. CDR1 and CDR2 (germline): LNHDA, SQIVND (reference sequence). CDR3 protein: CASSVVRGSYEQYF. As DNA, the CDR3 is TGTGCCAGTAGTGTAGTAAGGGGATCTTACGAGCAGTACTTC.

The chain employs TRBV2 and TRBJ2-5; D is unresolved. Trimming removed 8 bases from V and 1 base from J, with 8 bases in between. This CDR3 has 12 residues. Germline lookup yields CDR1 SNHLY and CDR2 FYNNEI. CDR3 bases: TGTGCCAGCGTTTCGGGCCAAGAGACCCAGTACTTC. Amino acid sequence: CASVSGQETQYF.

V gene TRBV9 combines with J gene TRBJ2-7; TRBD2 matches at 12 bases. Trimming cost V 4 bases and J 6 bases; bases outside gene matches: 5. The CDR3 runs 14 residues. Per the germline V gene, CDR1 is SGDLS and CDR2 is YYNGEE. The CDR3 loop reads CASSTRLAGAEQYF. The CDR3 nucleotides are TGTGCCAGCAGCACCCGACTAGCGGGAGCCGAGCAGTACTTC.

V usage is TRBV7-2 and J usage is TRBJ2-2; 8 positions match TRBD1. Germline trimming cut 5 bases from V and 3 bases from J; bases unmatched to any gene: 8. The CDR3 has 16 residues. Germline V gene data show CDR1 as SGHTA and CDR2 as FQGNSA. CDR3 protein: CASSLGQGLYTGELFF. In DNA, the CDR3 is TGTGCCAGCAGCCTCGGACAGGGCCTTTACACCGGGGAGCTGTTTTTT.

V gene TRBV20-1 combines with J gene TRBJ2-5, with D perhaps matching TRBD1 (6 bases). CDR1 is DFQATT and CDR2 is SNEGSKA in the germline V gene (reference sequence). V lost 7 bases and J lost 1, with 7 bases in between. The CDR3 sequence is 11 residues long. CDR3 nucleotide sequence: TGCAGTGGGACAGCCCAAGAGACCCAGTACTTC. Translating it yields CSGTAQETQYF.

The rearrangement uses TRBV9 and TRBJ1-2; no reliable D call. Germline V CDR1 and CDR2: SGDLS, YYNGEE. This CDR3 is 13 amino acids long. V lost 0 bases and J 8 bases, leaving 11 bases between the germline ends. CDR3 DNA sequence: TGTGCCAGCAGCGTAGGTCCTACGGGGGGCTACACCTTC. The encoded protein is CASSVGPTGGYTF.

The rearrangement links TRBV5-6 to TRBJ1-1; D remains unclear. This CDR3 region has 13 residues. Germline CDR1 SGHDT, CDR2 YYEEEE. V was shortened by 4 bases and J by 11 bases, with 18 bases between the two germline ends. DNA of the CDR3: TGTGCCAGCAGCCCTACCTGGTTGGGAGGGGCTTTCTTT. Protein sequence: CASSPTWLGGAFF.

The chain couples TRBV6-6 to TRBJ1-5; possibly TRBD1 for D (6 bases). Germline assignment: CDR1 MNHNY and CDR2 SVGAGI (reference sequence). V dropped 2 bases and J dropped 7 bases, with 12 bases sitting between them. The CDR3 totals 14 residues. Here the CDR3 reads CASSYITGQQPQHF. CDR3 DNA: TGTGCCAGCAGTTACATCACAGGGCAACAGCCCCAGCATTTT.

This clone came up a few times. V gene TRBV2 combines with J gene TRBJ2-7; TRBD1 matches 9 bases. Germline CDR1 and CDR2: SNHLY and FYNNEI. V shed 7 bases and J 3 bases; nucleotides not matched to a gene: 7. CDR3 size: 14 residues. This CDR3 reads CASKTGTGHYEQYF. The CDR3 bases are TGTGCCAGCAAGACCGGGACAGGGCACTACGAGCAGTACTTC.

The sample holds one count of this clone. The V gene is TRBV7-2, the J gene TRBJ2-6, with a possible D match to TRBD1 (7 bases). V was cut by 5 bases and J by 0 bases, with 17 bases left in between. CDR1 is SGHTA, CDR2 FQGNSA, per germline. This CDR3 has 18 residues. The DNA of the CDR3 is TGTGCCAGCAGCGCTGGGCAGGGGGGATTCTCTGGGGCCAACGTCCTGACTTTC. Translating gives CASSAGQGGFSGANVLTF.

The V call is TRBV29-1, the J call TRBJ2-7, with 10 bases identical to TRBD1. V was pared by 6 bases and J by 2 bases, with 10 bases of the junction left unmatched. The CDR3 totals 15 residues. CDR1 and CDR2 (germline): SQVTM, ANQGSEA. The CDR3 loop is CSVEGTGAAAYEQYF. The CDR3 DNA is TGCAGCGTCGAGGGGACAGGGGCGGCGGCCTACGAGCAGTACTTC.

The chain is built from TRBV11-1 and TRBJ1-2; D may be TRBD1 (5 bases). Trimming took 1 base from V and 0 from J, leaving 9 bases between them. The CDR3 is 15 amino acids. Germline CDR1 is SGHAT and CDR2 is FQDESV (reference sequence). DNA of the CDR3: TGTGCCAGCAGCTTAGTCCCCAGGGCTAACTATGGCTACACCTTC. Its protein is CASSLVPRANYGYTF.

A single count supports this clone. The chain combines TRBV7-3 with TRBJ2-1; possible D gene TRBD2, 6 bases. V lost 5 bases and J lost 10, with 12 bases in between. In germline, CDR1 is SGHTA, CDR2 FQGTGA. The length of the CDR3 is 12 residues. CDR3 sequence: CASSPDSGEQFF. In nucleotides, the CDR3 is TGTGCCAGCAGCCCCGATAGCGGAGAGCAGTTCTTC.

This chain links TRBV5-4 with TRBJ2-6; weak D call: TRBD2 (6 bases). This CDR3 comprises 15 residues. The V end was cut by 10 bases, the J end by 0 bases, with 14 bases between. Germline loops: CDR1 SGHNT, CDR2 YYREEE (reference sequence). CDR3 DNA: TGTGCCTTCTTGGGAGGCTCCTCTGGGGCCAACGTCCTGACTTTC. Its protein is CAFLGGSSGANVLTF.

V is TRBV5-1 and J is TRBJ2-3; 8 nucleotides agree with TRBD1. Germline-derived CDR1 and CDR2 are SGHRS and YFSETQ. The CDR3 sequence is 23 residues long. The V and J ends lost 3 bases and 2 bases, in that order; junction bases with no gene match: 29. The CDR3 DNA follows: TGCGCCAGCAGCTCCGGTGCTTTATCCGGACAGGGCTTCTCAATAGGGGACACAGATACGCAGTATTTT. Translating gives CASSSGALSGQGFSIGDTDTQYF.

The CDR3 nucleotides are TGTGCCAGCAGCCAAGCGGGGACTAGCGGGAGACAGACCCAGTACTTC. As protein: CASSQAGTSGRQTQYF. The chain has TRBV4-2 and TRBJ2-5; 14 nucleotides agree with TRBD2. This CDR3 is built from 16 residues. V shed 1 base and J 6 bases; nucleotides not matched to a gene: 4. The germline gives CDR1 LGHNA, CDR2 YNFKEQ.

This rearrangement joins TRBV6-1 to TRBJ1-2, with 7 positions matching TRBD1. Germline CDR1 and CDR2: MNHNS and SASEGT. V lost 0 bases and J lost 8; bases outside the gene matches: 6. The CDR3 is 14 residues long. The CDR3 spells CASSEARDRNGYTF. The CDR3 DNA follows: TGTGCCAGCAGTGAAGCCCGGGACAGAAACGGCTACACCTTC.

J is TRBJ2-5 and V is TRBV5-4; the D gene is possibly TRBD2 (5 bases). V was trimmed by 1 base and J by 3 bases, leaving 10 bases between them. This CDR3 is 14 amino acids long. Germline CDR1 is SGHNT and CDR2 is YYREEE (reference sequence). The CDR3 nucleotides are TGTGCCAGCAGCTTGCCTACTAGGGAAGAGACCCAGTACTTC. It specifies CASSLPTREETQYF.